This T cell receptor (beta chain) comes out of a study of radiotherapy plus CTLA-4 blockade in lung cancer. About the study: In around 19% of patients, objective responses were seen; roughly 30% had disease control.

Worth noting for this clone: Its antigen is not identified.

Looked up from germline, CDR1 is ENHRY and CDR2 is SYGVKD. The CDR3 contains 13 residues. The V end was cut by 5 bases, the J end by 3 bases, with 11 bases between. TCRdb keeps only in-frame clones here, not all; method: immunoSEQ multiplex PCR. The sample lists 55,000 to 80,000 clones; 78% were seen once. CTLA-4 blockade using ipilimumab, together with focal radiation, was received by patients with chemo-refractory metastatic non-small-cell lung cancer. General study points: Early blood T cell clone dynamics reportedly forecast response best, with interferon-beta. Radiotherapy was combined with ipilimumab, and tumor-derived TCR clones then expanded in blood.

The genes are TRBV10-3 and TRBJ2-7; D gene uncertain. This receptor was identified in a human donor with non-small cell lung cancer who had a complete response to radiotherapy plus ipilimumab. The starting material was peripheral blood, obtained from a patient treated with radiotherapy plus ipilimumab. The CDR3 region is CAISKSLSYEQYV. The CDR3 DNA sequence: TGTGCCATCAGTAAGAGTCTAAGCTACGAGCAGTACGTC.